What follows are 4 T cell receptor beta chains derived from one specimen sequenced in a study of blood T cell repertoires in COVID-19. TCRdb's table, derived via immunoSEQ multiplex PCR, lists solely in-frame clones and lacks some. Among some 260,000 clones listed, around 79% were seen once. Sequencing input: peripheral blood. These receptors originate from a woman of 80 years or more with acute or convalescent COVID-19.

The chain couples TRBV12-3 or TRBV12-4 to TRBJ2-5, with 7 bases matching TRBD1. This CDR3 contains 13 residues. Germline trimming cut 7 bases from V and 5 bases from J; bases unmatched to any gene: 7. The CDR3 region is CASTWTGLETQYF. The DNA of the CDR3 is TGTGCCAGCACCTGGACAGGTCTGGAGACCCAGTACTTC.

This chain joins TRBV15 and TRBJ1-2; 9 nucleotides align to TRBD1. The germline V gene has CDR1 LNHNV and CDR2 YYDKDF (reference sequence). V was clipped by 4 bases and J by 7 bases; unmatched bases: 10. The CDR3 has 15 amino acids. The CDR3 region is CATSTGTGMLGGYTF. CDR3 DNA: TGTGCCACCAGCACCGGGACAGGGATGCTTGGTGGCTACACCTTC.

About this clone: Other nucleotide sequences in the sample specify the same CDR3. The chain couples TRBV27 to TRBJ1-5; a possible D gene is TRBD1 (5 bases). The CDR3 length is 13 residues. The germline V gene has CDR1 MNHEY and CDR2 SMNVEV (reference sequence). V lost 3 bases and J 4 bases, leaving 7 bases between the germline ends. Here the CDR3 reads CASSFRGNQPQHF. CDR3 DNA: TGTGCCAGCAGTTTCCGGGGGAATCAGCCCCAGCATTTT.

The J gene is TRBJ1-1, the V gene TRBV19, with 9 bases aligning to TRBD1. The V gene end was trimmed by 5 bases and the J gene end by 5 bases; junction bases not matched to a gene: 9. Germline CDR1 reads LNHDA; CDR2 reads SQIVND (reference sequence). The CDR3 sequence is 15 residues long. This CDR3 reads CASSSSGTGKTEAFF. DNA for the CDR3: TGTGCCAGTAGTTCCTCCGGGACAGGGAAAACTGAAGCTTTCTTT.